These 9 T cell receptor beta chains came from one sample sequenced in a study of T cell responses to AZD1222 COVID-19 vaccine. TCRdb keeps only in-frame clones here, not all; method: immunoSEQ multiplex PCR. The sample shows around 92,000 clones, approximately 91% of them seen only once. This specimen consisted of peripheral blood, obtained on day 0 of AZD1222 vaccination. Source of these receptors: an adult in good health.

The chain employs TRBV4-3 and TRBJ2-3; no clear D. This CDR3 spans 16 amino acids. V lost 0 bases and J 8 bases, leaving 18 bases between the germline ends. Germline-derived CDR1 and CDR2 are LGHNA and YSLEER. Here the CDR3 reads CASSQDLSAILGTQYF. Written as DNA, the CDR3 is TGCGCCAGCAGCCAAGATCTAAGCGCGATTTTGGGTACGCAGTATTTT.

The genes are TRBV28 and TRBJ1-5, with 9 bases aligning to TRBD1. V lost 5 bases, J lost 1 base, and 3 bases stayed unmatched. CDR3 size: 15 residues. Germline CDR1 MDHEN, CDR2 SYDVKM. CDR3 in DNA: TGTGCCAGCAGTACAGGGGGCGAGAGCAATCAGCCCCAGCATTTT. It translates to CASSTGGESNQPQHF.

V is TRBV7-9 and J is TRBJ1-2; D unclear. CDR1 is SEHNR and CDR2 is FQNEAQ in the germline V gene (reference sequence). The V gene lost 0 bases and the J gene lost 2 bases, with 10 bases spanning the gap. CDR3 length: 15 residues. CDR3 sequence (DNA): TGTGCCAGCAGCTTAGCGGAGGGCGCGAACTATGGCTACACCTTC. This sequence encodes CASSLAEGANYGYTF.

CDR3 in DNA: TGTGCCAGCAGCTCGGGCCCCAGAGTTTTGAGGACTGAAGCTTTCTTT. It yields the protein CASSSGPRVLRTEAFF. V is TRBV7-2 and J is TRBJ1-1; D gene ambiguous. Germline lookup yields CDR1 SGHTA and CDR2 FQGNSA. This CDR3 has 16 residues. Trimming pared 4 bases from V and 5 bases from J, leaving 20 bases between.

V usage is TRBV5-1 and J usage is TRBJ1-4; the D gene is possibly TRBD1 (6 bases). The CDR3 totals 14 residues. Germline CDR1 is SGHRS and CDR2 is YFSETQ. V lost 5 bases and J 5 bases, leaving 13 bases between the germline ends. CDR3 sequence (DNA): TGCGCCAGCAGTTCGGACAGACCCAATGAAAAACTGTTTTTT. This translates into CASSSDRPNEKLFF.

The CDR3 loop reads CASSLFKPGANVLTF. DNA for the CDR3: TGTGCCAGCAGCTTGTTCAAGCCTGGGGCCAACGTCCTGACTTTC. This chain links TRBV13 with TRBJ2-6; no firm D call. V was cut by 3 bases and J by 2 bases, with 8 bases left in between. The CDR3 has 15 amino acids. The V gene's germline CDR1 is PRHDT and CDR2 FYEKMQ (reference sequence).

Points on this clone: The same CDR3 also results from other DNA sequences found in this sample. The rearrangement links TRBV27 to TRBJ1-3; D not resolved. Germline values: CDR1 MNHEY, CDR2 SMNVEV (reference sequence). Trimming shortened V by 4 bases and J by 1 base, and 8 bases separated the two germline ends. The CDR3 has 14 residues. Here the CDR3 reads CASSSSSSGNTIYF. The CDR3, as DNA: TGTGCCAGCAGTTCAAGCAGTTCTGGAAACACCATATATTTT.

The table lists this clone with a count of one. The CDR3 sequence: CAISESVQGFRAGEQYF. Here the CDR3 DNA reads TGTGCCATCAGTGAGTCAGTACAGGGCTTCAGAGCTGGCGAGCAGTACTTC. This chain joins TRBV10-3 and TRBJ2-7, with D possibly TRBD1 on 6 matching bases. Germline values: CDR1 ENHRY, CDR2 SYGVKD. This CDR3 has 17 residues. Trimming cost V 0 bases and J 6 bases, with 21 bases left between them.

The V and J genes are TRBV10-3 and TRBJ2-1, with 12 nucleotides matching TRBD2. The CDR3 contains 16 residues. V gave up 4 bases and J gave up 10 bases; unmatched junction bases: 11. Germline V gene lookup returns CDR1 ENHRY and CDR2 SYGVKD. The CDR3 nucleotides read TGTGCCATCAGTGCCAGAGAGGCTAGCGGGAGGGAGGAGCAGTTCTTC. Translating gives CAISAREASGREEQFF.